The T cell receptor (beta chain) under discussion was sequenced for a study of blood T cells in healthy people across ages. Study as a whole: About one barcoded TCR beta cDNA was captured per two T cells. Overall study findings and caveats: The CMV status of each donor remained undetermined, and this could have confounded shifts in expanded clonotypes.

This CDR3 spans 14 amino acids. CDR1 is SGHRS, CDR2 YFSETQ, per germline. Trimming stripped 4 bases from V and 8 bases from J, with 18 bases between. Remarks on this clonotype: The antigen is not known.

Together with a sample-barcoded 5' primer, a J-beta primer mix was included in a second PCR lasting 7 to 11 cycles. In TCRdb, the 5' RACE reads were re-called with MiXCR into one record per CDR3 protein. The table records around 1,900,000 distinct CDR3 sequences, 30% to 40% of them present only once. The sequence derives from a human donor in good health. The sequencing input was blood. The chain links TRBV5-1 to TRBJ1-1; D gene uncertain. For the CDR3, the DNA is TGCGCCAGCAGCCTACATGGTGGAACCCGGGAAGCTTTCTTT. This sequence encodes CASSLHGGTREAFF.